This T cell receptor (beta chain) came from a study of CD8 T cells in Susac syndrome. Whole-study results and caveats: Individuals included in the TCR sequencing and HLA analysis were acknowledged by the study to be relatively few in number.

Note on this clonotype: Its antigen is not known.

The germline CDR1 and CDR2 sequences are DFQATT and SNEGSKA (reference sequence). This CDR3 has 14 residues. Trimming removed 0 bases at V and 3 bases at J, with 11 bases between. The T cells that were sequenced for TCR beta were CD8+ and CD4+ cells from blood. Negative isolation was used for CD8+ and CD4+ T cells and FACS enrichment for TEMRA cells. An input of about 0.45 to 1 ug of RNA was subjected to reverse transcription using random hexamers. TCR beta CDR3 was amplified by immunoSEQ covering 54 Vbeta and 13 Jbeta. TCRdb reprocessed the immunoSEQ multiplex PCR reads via MiXCR and lists one record per CDR3 protein. The sample records 200,000 to 250,000 distinct CDR3 sequences, about 90% being singletons.

The chain is built from TRBV20-1 and TRBJ2-5; D remains ambiguous. The sample taken for sequencing was CD8+ T cells from PBMCs. The sequence came from a human donor with multiple sclerosis. DNA for the CDR3: TGCAGTGCTAGAGATCGGTCACCAAAAGAGACCCAGTACTTC. Its translation: CSARDRSPKETQYF.